The rows below give T cell receptor beta chains drawn from one sample of a study of OX40 agonist ivuxolimab in advanced cancers. The assay was immunoSEQ multiplex PCR, and TCRdb's table has in-frame clones only and misses some. The repertoire consists of around 67,000 clones, with roughly 80% occurring once and the leading ten covering less than 2.5%. The material was CD4+ or CD8+ T cells sorted from blood, obtained in a trial of the OX40 agonist ivuxolimab. The receptor set was obtained from an adult with an advanced solid tumor such as melanoma, head and neck, liver or kidney cancer. Both conserved end residues are part of each CDR3. The D gene is left open where the match is weak. For some rows the clone size is stated as once, few or many, or as a class when expanded; others skip it.

TRBJ1-4,13,TRBV5-5,NA,NA,TGTGCCAGCAGCCCCTATGACAGTGAAAAACTGTTTTTT,CASSPYDSEKLFF
TRBJ1-2,15,TRBV7-3,NA,NA,TGTGCCAGCAGCTTAAAAAATAGTGTAGCTGGGGGCTACACCTTC,CASSLKNSVAGGYTF
TRBJ2-4,14,TRBV7-2,NA,NA,TGTGCCAGCAGCTTAGGGGGGACCAAAAACATTCAGTACTTC,CASSLGGTKNIQYF
TRBJ1-3,14,TRBV7-9,NA,NA,TGTGCCAGCGCGGGGGGCAGCTCTGGAAACACCATATATTTT,CASAGGSSGNTIYF
TRBJ1-1,13,TRBV9,NA,NA,TGTGCCAGCAGCGTGACGGTGGACACTGAAGCTTTCTTT,CASSVTVDTEAFF
TRBJ2-7,19,TRBV30,few,TRBD2,TGTGCCTGGAGACACAAGGGAGCGGGGGCCCTCCCTCGGTCCTACGAGCAGTACTTC,CAWRHKGAGALPRSYEQYF
TRBJ2-4,14,TRBV10-3,NA,NA,TGTGCCATCAGTGCGGACCTAGCCAAAAACATTCAGTACTTC,CAISADLAKNIQYF
TRBJ1-2,15,TRBV9,NA,NA,TGTGCCAGCAGCGTAGCCCAAGGACAAAGATGGGGCTACACCTTC,CASSVAQGQRWGYTF
TRBJ2-3,16,TRBV4-2,NA,TRBD1,TGTGCCAGCAGTTTTGGACAGGGGCCGGACACAGATACGCAGTATTTT,CASSFGQGPDTDTQYF
TRBJ2-7,14,TRBV6-5,NA,NA,TGTGCCAGCAGTTACAGGGCCGGTTCCTACGAGCAGTACTTC,CASSYRAGSYEQYF
TRBJ1-2,17,TRBV12-5,NA,NA,TGTGCTAGTGGTTTGTACCCCACAGGCAGATCCAACTATGGCTACACCTTC,CASGLYPTGRSNYGYTF
TRBJ2-1,16,TRBV10-3,NA,TRBD2,TGTGCCATCAGGGATAGTAGCGGGGGGGCCCACAATGAGCAGTTCTTC,CAIRDSSGGAHNEQFF
TRBJ2-6,16,TRBV6-5,NA,NA,TGTGCCAGCAGTTACATGATAACCTCTGGGGCCAACGTCCTGACTTTC,CASSYMITSGANVLTF
TRBJ2-5,16,TRBV15,NA,TRBD2,TGTGCCACCAGCAGAGAACTAGCGGGAGGAGGGGAGACCCAGTACTTC,CATSRELAGGGETQYF
TRBJ2-5,19,TRBV4-3,NA,TRBD2,TGCGCCAGCAGCCAAGATAGACTAGCGGGCTCCAACATTCAAGAGACCCAGTACTTC,CASSQDRLAGSNIQETQYF
TRBJ1-5,15,TRBV5-1,NA,NA,TGCGCCAGCAGCCGTCAGGGCGGGAGCAATCAGCCCCAGCATTTT,CASSRQGGSNQPQHF
TRBJ1-4,12,TRBV11-2,NA,NA,TGTGCCAGCAGCTTGACTTATGAAAAACTGTTTTTT,CASSLTYEKLFF
TRBJ1-5,15,TRBV9,few,TRBD1,TGTGCCAGCAGCGTGGGACAGGAGACCAACGAGCCCCAGCATTTT,CASSVGQETNEPQHF
TRBJ1-1,14,TRBV5-6,NA,NA,TGTGCCAGCACCAAACGGGGGGGGAACACTGAAGCTTTCTTT,CASTKRGGNTEAFF
TRBJ1-2,15,TRBV7-2,NA,TRBD1,TGTGCCAGCAGCTTGATGACTTTGGACAGGGATGGCTACACCTTC,CASSLMTLDRDGYTF
TRBJ2-2,17,TRBV4-3,NA,TRBD2,TGCGCCAGCAGCCCACCGCGGACTAGCGGGGAGACCGGGGAGCTGTTTTTT,CASSPPRTSGETGELFF
TRBJ2-5,14,TRBV7-2,NA,NA,TGTGCCAGCAGTCTAGCCTTGGAAAAGGGGACCCAGTACTTC,CASSLALEKGTQYF
TRBJ1-6,16,TRBV27,NA,TRBD1,TGTGCCAGCAGCCCAGGACAGGGTCAAAATAATTCACCCCTCCACTTT,CASSPGQGQNNSPLHF
TRBJ2-3,16,TRBV19,few,TRBD2,TGTGCCAGTAGTTCCTTAGCGGGGGGGCTTACGGGTACGCAGTATTTT,CASSSLAGGLTGTQYF
TRBJ2-1,15,TRBV19,NA,TRBD2,TGTGCCAGTAGTATAAGCGGGGGGCGCTACAATGAGCAGTTCTTC,CASSISGGRYNEQFF
TRBJ2-5,14,TRBV11-2,NA,TRBD1,TGTGCCAGCAGCGTCGGGACAGGGCAAGAGACCCAGTACTTC,CASSVGTGQETQYF